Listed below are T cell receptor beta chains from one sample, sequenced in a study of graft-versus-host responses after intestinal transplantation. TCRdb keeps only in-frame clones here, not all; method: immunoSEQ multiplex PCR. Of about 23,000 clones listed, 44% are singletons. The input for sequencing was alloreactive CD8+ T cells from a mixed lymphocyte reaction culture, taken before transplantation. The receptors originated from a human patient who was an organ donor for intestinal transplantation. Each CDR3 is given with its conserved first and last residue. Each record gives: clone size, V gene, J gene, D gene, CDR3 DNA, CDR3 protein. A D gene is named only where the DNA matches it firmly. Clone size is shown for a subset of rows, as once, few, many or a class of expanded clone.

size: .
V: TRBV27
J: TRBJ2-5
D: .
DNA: TGTGCCAGCAGTATGGGCGATGCGGGGGAGACCCAGTACTTC
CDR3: CASSMGDAGETQYF

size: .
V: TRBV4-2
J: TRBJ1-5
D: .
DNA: TGTGCCAGCAGCTCCGGGACGGACAATCAGCCCCAGCATTTT
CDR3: CASSSGTDNQPQHF

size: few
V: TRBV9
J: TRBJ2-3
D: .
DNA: TGTGCCAGCAGCGTAGGTCAACGGACGCAGTATTTT
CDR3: CASSVGQRTQYF

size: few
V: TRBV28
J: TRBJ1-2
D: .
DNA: TGTGCCAGCACCCTAGGAGGGAACTTCTATGGCTACACCTTC
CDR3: CASTLGGNFYGYTF

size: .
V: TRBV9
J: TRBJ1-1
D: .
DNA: TGTGCCAGCAGCGTAGATGGAGCCGTAGGGACTGAAGCTTTCTTT
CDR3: CASSVDGAVGTEAFF

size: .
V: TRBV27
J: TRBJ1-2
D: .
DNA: TGTGCCAGCAGTTTAATCGGGGGCACCCTACTCTATGGCTACACCTTC
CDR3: CASSLIGGTLLYGYTF

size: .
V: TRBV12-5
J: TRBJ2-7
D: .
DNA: TGTGCTAGTGGTTTCGCTAGCGCCCACTACGAGCAGTACTTC
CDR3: CASGFASAHYEQYF

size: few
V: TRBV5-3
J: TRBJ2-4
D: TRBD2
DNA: TGTGCCAGAAGCCCAGAGCGGGAGGGCCGGATGGACATTCAGTACTTC
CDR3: CARSPEREGRMDIQYF

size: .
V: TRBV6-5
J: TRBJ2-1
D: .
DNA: TGTGCCAGCAGCATCACAGGGAGCTCCTACAATGAGCAGTTCTTC
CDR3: CASSITGSSYNEQFF

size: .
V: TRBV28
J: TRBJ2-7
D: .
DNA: TGTGCCAGCAGGGACGGGGGCGCCTACGAGCAGTACTTC
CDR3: CASRDGGAYEQYF

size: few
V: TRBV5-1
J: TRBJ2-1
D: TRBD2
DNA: TGCGCCAGCAGCATAACACTAGCGGGGAACGCGATCTCCTACAATGAGCAGTTCTTC
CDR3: CASSITLAGNAISYNEQFF

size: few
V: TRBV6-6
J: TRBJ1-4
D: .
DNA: TGTGCCAGCAGTTACACTGCAACTAATGAAAAACTGTTTTTT
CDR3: CASSYTATNEKLFF

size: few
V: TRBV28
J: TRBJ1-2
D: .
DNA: TGTGCCAGCAGTCAGGGGCTCTATGGCTACACCTTC
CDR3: CASSQGLYGYTF

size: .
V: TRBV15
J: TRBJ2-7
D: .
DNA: TGTGCCACCAGCAGAGACATTTACTACGAGCAGTACTTC
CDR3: CATSRDIYYEQYF

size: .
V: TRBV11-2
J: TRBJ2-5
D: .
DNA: TGTGCCAGCAGCCCGGGACTCGGGAGTGGGGAGACCCAGTACTTC
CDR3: CASSPGLGSGETQYF

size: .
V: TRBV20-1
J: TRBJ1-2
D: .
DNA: TGCAGTGCTAGGCAGGGGTATGGCTACACCTTC
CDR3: CSARQGYGYTF

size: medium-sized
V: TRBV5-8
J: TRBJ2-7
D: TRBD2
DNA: TGTGCCAGCAGCGCGGGGGACGACTACGAGCAGTACTTC
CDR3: CASSAGDDYEQYF

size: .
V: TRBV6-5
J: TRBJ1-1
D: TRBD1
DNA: TGTGCCAGCAGTATAACAGGGGGAGGCGGTGAAGCTTTCTTT
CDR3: CASSITGGGGEAFF